These 11 T cell receptor beta chains share one sample of origin, sequenced in a study of shared clonotypes between healthy human individuals. The table came from immunoSEQ multiplex PCR; TCRdb's copy has only in-frame clones and leaves some out. The sample yields roughly 2.2 million clones, about nine tenths seen once. The sequencing input was naive CD4+ T cells from PBMCs. Subset: CD45RA+ positively selected. Receptors were obtained from a man in his late teens or twenties in good health. Some clones in this sample may be carry-over from other donors' samples.

This chain uses TRBV19 with TRBJ2-7; a weak D match, TRBD1 (7 bases). Trimming cost V 6 bases and J 5 bases, with 14 bases left between them. Germline values: CDR1 LNHDA, CDR2 SQIVND (reference sequence). The CDR3 consists of 13 residues. The CDR3 reads CASRAGGTHEQYF. The CDR3 DNA follows: TGTGCCAGTAGGGCAGGGGGGACCCACGAGCAGTACTTC.

The rearrangement uses TRBV7-3 and TRBJ2-5; 7 bases map to TRBD2. Trimming took 5 bases from V and 3 from J; bases not matched to a gene: 9. Germline CDR1 is SGHTA and CDR2 is FQGTGA. The length of the CDR3 is 15 residues. The chain's CDR3 is CASSPNSGLEETQYF. The CDR3 DNA reads as TGTGCCAGCAGCCCGAACTCAGGACTAGAAGAGACCCAGTACTTC.

The chain employs TRBV11-2 and TRBJ2-7, with 7 bases that match TRBD1. The CDR3 contains 14 residues. The trim removed 5 bases at V and 2 bases at J, leaving 6 bases unmatched. Germline CDR1 reads SGHAT; CDR2 reads FQNNGV. This chain's CDR3 is CASSGYGTAYEQYF. DNA for the CDR3: TGTGCCAGCAGCGGCTACGGGACAGCCTACGAGCAGTACTTC.

This clone was found a few times. The genes are TRBV19 and TRBJ1-5; no clear D. There are 14 residues in the CDR3. Trimming left V 3 bases short and J 5 bases short, with 11 bases between. CDR1 is LNHDA, CDR2 SQIVND, per germline (reference sequence). CDR3 sequence (DNA): TGTGCCAGTAGTATTGGGGTGGAAGATCAGCCCCAGCATTTT. It is translated as CASSIGVEDQPQHF.

The gene calls are TRBV4-1 and TRBJ1-5; D unclear. Germline CDR1 reads MGHRA; CDR2 reads YSYEKL. The CDR3 has 17 amino acids. Trimming removed 4 bases from V and 3 bases from J, with 19 bases in between. For the CDR3, the DNA is TGCGCCAGCAGCCTCTTAGTCGTACGGGCCCCCAATCAGCCCCAGCATTTT. This gives the protein CASSLLVVRAPNQPQHF.

The chain is built from TRBV29-1 and TRBJ2-1; 9 nucleotides agree with TRBD2. The CDR3 length is 14 residues. Trimming took 7 bases from V and 2 from J; bases not matched to a gene: 6. Per germline, CDR1 SQVTM and CDR2 ANQGSEA. Here the CDR3 reads CSALAGVAYNEQFF. As DNA, the CDR3 is TGCAGCGCGTTAGCGGGAGTGGCCTACAATGAGCAGTTCTTC.

The chain links TRBV29-1 to TRBJ2-1, with TRBD2 matching over 8 bases. This CDR3 comprises 12 residues. The ends lost 7 bases at V and 9 bases at J; junction bases unmatched: 8. Germline loops: CDR1 SQVTM, CDR2 ANQGSEA. In DNA form, the CDR3 reads TGCAGCGCCAAGACTAGCGCGGGTGAGCAGTTCTTC. Translation gives CSAKTSAGEQFF.

This rearrangement joins TRBV30 to TRBJ2-3; D not resolved. Deletions cut 4 bases from V and 2 bases from J, with 13 bases between. Germline assignment: CDR1 GTSNPN and CDR2 SVGIG (reference sequence). This CDR3 contains 14 residues. The CDR3 DNA is TGTGCCTGGAACCGGAACGCGAACACAGATACGCAGTATTTT. Amino acids: CAWNRNANTDTQYF. Supplemented by reference TRBV30 and TRBJ2-3, the full variable domain reads SQTIHQWPATLVQPVGSPLSLECTVEGTSNPNLYWYRQAAGRGLQLLFYSVGIGQISSEVPQNLSASRPQDRQFILSSKKLLLSDSGFYLCAWNRNANTDTQYFGPGTRLTVL.

Turning to this clone: This same CDR3 is encoded by further DNA sequences in the sample. This rearrangement joins TRBV11-3 to TRBJ2-2; D is unresolved. V lost 1 base and J 6 bases, leaving 3 bases between the germline ends. This CDR3 region has 12 residues. Germline V gives CDR1 SGHNT, CDR2 YENEEA. CDR3 nucleotide sequence: TGTGCCAGCAGCTTAGGACCCGGGGAGCTGTTTTTT. Translating gives CASSLGPGELFF.

V usage is TRBV5-4 and J usage is TRBJ2-3; TRBD2 matches at 8 bases. This CDR3 comprises 16 residues. Germline loops: CDR1 SGHNT, CDR2 YYREEE (reference sequence). V gave up 0 bases and J gave up 0 bases; unmatched junction bases: 3. In DNA form, the CDR3 reads TGTGCCAGCAGCTTGGATCCTAGCGGGAGCACAGATACGCAGTATTTT. Its translation: CASSLDPSGSTDTQYF.

V usage is TRBV28 and J usage is TRBJ1-1; possibly TRBD1 for D (5 bases). This CDR3 region has 13 residues. Trimming took off 7 bases at V and 6 bases at J, with 15 bases between the two ends. Per the germline V gene, CDR1 is MDHEN and CDR2 is SYDVKM. CDR3: CASTPGLWSEAFF. CDR3 bases: TGTGCCAGCACCCCGGGACTGTGGTCTGAAGCTTTCTTT.